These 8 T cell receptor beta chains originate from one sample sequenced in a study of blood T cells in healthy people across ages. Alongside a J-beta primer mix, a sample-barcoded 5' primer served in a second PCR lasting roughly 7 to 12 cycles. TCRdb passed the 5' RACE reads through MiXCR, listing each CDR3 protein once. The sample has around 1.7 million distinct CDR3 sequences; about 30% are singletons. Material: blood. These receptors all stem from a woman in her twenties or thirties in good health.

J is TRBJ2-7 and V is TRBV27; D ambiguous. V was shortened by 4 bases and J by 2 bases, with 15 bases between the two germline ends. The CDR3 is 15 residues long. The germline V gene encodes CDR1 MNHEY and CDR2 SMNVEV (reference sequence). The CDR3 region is CASSYAAGQTYEQYF. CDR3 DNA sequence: TGTGCCAGCAGTTACGCGGCAGGCCAAACCTACGAGCAGTACTTC.

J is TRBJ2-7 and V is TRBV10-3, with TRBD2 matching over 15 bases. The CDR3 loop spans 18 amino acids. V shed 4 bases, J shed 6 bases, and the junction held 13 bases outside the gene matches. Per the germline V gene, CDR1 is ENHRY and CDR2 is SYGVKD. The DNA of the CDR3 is TGTGCCATCAGTGGTGATTTGGGACTAGCGGGGGGCCGCTCCGAGCAGTACTTC. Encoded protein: CAISGDLGLAGGRSEQYF.

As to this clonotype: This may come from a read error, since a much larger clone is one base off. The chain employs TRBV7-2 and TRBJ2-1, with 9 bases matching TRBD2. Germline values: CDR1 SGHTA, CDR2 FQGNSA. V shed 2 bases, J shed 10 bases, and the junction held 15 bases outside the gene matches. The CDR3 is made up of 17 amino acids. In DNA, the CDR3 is TGTGCCAGCAGCTTAAGGCAAGCGGGAGGTAGCTCCTACGAGCAGTTCTTC. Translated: CASSLRQAGGSSYEQFF.

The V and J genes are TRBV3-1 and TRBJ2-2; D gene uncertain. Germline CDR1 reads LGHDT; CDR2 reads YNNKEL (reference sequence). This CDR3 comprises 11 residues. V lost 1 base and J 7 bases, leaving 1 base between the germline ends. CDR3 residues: CASSQVGELFF. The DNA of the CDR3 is TGTGCCAGCAGCCAAGTCGGGGAGCTGTTTTTT.

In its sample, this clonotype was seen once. The CDR3 protein is CAWSVGRYYGYTF. Here the CDR3 DNA reads TGTGCCTGGAGCGTGGGACGGTACTATGGCTACACCTTC. The chain couples TRBV30 to TRBJ1-2, with D possibly matching TRBD1 (5 bases). In germline, CDR1 is GTSNPN, CDR2 SVGIG (reference sequence). The CDR3 is 13 amino acids. V was trimmed by 3 bases and J by 3 bases, leaving 11 bases between them.

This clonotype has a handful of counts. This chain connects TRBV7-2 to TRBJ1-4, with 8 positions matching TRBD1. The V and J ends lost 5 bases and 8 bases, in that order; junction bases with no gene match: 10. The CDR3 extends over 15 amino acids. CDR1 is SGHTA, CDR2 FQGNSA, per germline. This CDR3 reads CASSQSTGGGEKLFF. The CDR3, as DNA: TGTGCCAGCAGCCAATCTACAGGGGGGGGGGAAAAACTGTTTTTT. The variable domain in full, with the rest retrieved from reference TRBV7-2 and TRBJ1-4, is GAGVSQSPSNKVTEKGKDVELRCDPISGHTALYWYRQSLGQGLEFLIYFQGNSAPDKSGLPSDRFSAERTGGSVSTLTIQRTQQEDSAVYLCASSQSTGGGEKLFFGSGTQLSVL.

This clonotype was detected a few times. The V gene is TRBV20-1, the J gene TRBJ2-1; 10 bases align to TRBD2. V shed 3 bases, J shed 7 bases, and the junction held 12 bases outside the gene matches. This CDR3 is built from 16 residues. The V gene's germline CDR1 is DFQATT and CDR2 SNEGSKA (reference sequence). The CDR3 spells CSARNSGAGGRNEQFF. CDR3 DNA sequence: TGCAGTGCTAGGAACTCCGGAGCGGGAGGGCGGAATGAGCAGTTCTTC.

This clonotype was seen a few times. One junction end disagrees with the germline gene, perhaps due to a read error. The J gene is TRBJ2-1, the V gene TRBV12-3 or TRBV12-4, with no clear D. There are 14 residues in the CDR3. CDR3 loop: CASSGGNSYNEQVF. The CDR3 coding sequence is TGTGCCAGCAGTGGCGGTAACTCCTACAATGAGCAGGTCTTC.